The 19 T cell receptor beta chains below were found in one sample sequenced in a study of blood T cell repertoires in COVID-19. Generated by immunoSEQ multiplex PCR, the TCRdb table keeps only in-frame clones and is missing some. This table holds roughly 150,000 clones, around 80% found once. The sequencing sample was made of PBMCs or T cells enriched from blood (not recorded which). These TCRs come from a man aged 50 or older who had recovered from COVID-19.

The V and J genes are TRBV30 and TRBJ1-5; tentative D call: TRBD1 (6 bases). The CDR3 is made up of 18 amino acids. The V end was cut by 3 bases, the J end by 0 bases, with 21 bases between. CDR1 and CDR2 (germline): GTSNPN, SVGIG (reference sequence). CDR3 DNA: TGTGCCTGGAGCTCCGTCGCGGCCAGGGGCCTTAGCAATCAGCCCCAGCATTTT. It specifies CAWSSVAARGLSNQPQHF.

A single count supports this clone. This chain's CDR3 is CASSQASGLVYNEQFF. Written as DNA, the CDR3 is TGTGCCAGCAGCCAAGCCTCGGGACTAGTCTACAATGAGCAGTTCTTC. The genes are TRBV3-1 (or the pseudogene TRBV3-2) and TRBJ2-1; TRBD2 matches 8 bases. The CDR3 is made up of 16 amino acids. Germline assignment: CDR1 LGHDT and CDR2 YNNKEL (reference sequence). V lost 1 base and J lost 3; bases outside the gene matches: 5.

This chain links TRBV11-1 with TRBJ2-1; 11 nucleotides agree with TRBD1. Germline-derived CDR1 and CDR2 are SGHAT and FQDESV (reference sequence). V gave up 3 bases and J gave up 6 bases; unmatched junction bases: 4. This CDR3 has 15 residues. CDR3 in DNA: TGTGCCAGCAGCTTGGGGGACAGGGGGATCAATGAGCAGTTCTTC. Protein product: CASSLGDRGINEQFF.

This clone has just one count. The genes are TRBV29-1 and TRBJ2-6; 11 nucleotides line up with TRBD1. The V segment lost 4 bases and the J segment 2 bases; nucleotides outside the gene matches: 7. The germline V gene encodes CDR1 SQVTM and CDR2 ANQGSEA. The CDR3 totals 17 residues. For the CDR3, the DNA is TGCAGCGTTGGGACCGGGACAGGGGGACCTGGGGCCAACGTCCTGACTTTC. It yields the protein CSVGTGTGGPGANVLTF.

This clone was observed once. The rearrangement links TRBV6-1 to TRBJ1-5; 10 nucleotides agree with TRBD1. Germline CDR1 is MNHNS and CDR2 is SASEGT. This CDR3 spans 18 amino acids. V was pared by 2 bases and J by 0 bases, with 7 bases of the junction left unmatched. The CDR3 spells CASSEWGTGAYSNQPQHF. Written as DNA, the CDR3 is TGTGCCAGCAGTGAATGGGGGACAGGGGCCTATAGCAATCAGCCCCAGCATTTT.

This clone was observed once. The chain combines TRBV27 with TRBJ2-7, with D maybe TRBD2 (6 bases). The CDR3 runs 15 residues. Between the trimmed V and J ends, which lost 4 bases and 2 bases, there was a span of 15 bases. Germline V gene lookup returns CDR1 MNHEY and CDR2 SMNVEV (reference sequence). CDR3 protein: CASSSAPGLAYEQYF. The CDR3, as DNA: TGTGCCAGCAGTTCCGCACCGGGACTCGCCTACGAGCAGTACTTC.

In this sample, this clone turned up a few times. This chain joins TRBV5-1 and TRBJ2-7; 10 bases align to TRBD1. From germline, CDR1 is SGHRS and CDR2 YFSETQ. After removal of 0 bases from V and 7 bases from J, the junction contained 7 bases not matched to a gene. There are 15 residues in the CDR3. The CDR3 spells CASSLEGDRGREQYF. CDR3 in DNA: TGCGCCAGCAGCTTGGAAGGCGACAGGGGGCGAGAGCAGTACTTC.

This clone was observed once. The J gene is TRBJ1-6, the V gene TRBV6-5, with 8 bases identical to TRBD1. Unmatched junction bases numbered 7, after V lost 6 bases and J lost 9 bases. The CDR3 consists of 14 residues. The V gene's germline CDR1 is MNHEY and CDR2 SVGAGI. CDR3 amino acids: CASRQGQGISPLHF. In DNA, the CDR3 is TGTGCCAGCAGGCAAGGACAGGGAATTTCACCCCTCCACTTT.

The rearrangement links TRBV5-4 to TRBJ2-7, with 9 bases matching TRBD1. Trimming removed 4 bases from V and 5 bases from J; junction bases left unmatched: 7. Looked up from germline, CDR1 is SGHNT and CDR2 is YYREEE (reference sequence). CDR3 length equals 14 residues. The CDR3 region has the DNA TGTGCCAGCAGCCTCGGACAGGGGAGGAACGAGCAGTACTTC. Its protein product is CASSLGQGRNEQYF.

There are many counts of this clone. This chain links TRBV19 with TRBJ1-5; D gene ambiguous. With 6 bases removed from V and 3 bases from J, the gap between germline ends came to 9 bases. This CDR3 is built from 13 residues. Germline V gene sequence: CDR1 LNHDA, CDR2 SQIVND (reference sequence). The chain's CDR3 is CASRIGNNQPQHF. CDR3 nucleotides: TGTGCCAGTAGAATCGGGAACAATCAGCCCCAGCATTTT.

This chain uses TRBV16 with TRBJ1-5; D unresolved. CDR3 length equals 14 residues. V dropped 3 bases and J dropped 4 bases, with 10 bases sitting between them. CDR1 and CDR2 from the germline V gene are KGHSY and FQNENV. The CDR3 DNA is TGTGCCAGCAGCCAGTCCAGGAATAATCAGCCCCAGCATTTT. As protein: CASSQSRNNQPQHF.

The genes are TRBV10-3 and TRBJ2-7; tentatively, D is TRBD2 (5 bases). Germline CDR1 reads ENHRY; CDR2 reads SYGVKD. The CDR3 runs 11 residues. The V gene lost 10 bases and the J gene lost 1 base, with 8 bases spanning the gap. Written as DNA, the CDR3 is TGTGCCACGGGGTTATCCTACGAGCAGTACTTC. Encoded protein: CATGLSYEQYF.

The chain uses TRBV27 and TRBJ1-2; 10 bases align to TRBD1. The CDR3 runs to 16 residues. Germline CDR1 is MNHEY and CDR2 is SMNVEV (reference sequence). The junction had 6 bases not matched to a gene; V was cut back by 5 bases and J by 0 bases. Here the CDR3 DNA reads TGTGCCAGCAGTCCAAGGACAGGGGGAGCTAACTATGGCTACACCTTC. Protein product: CASSPRTGGANYGYTF.

The chain is built from TRBV30 and TRBJ1-1, with D uncertain. This CDR3 has 14 amino acids. Trimming removed 2 bases at V and 0 bases at J, with 10 bases between. Looked up from germline, CDR1 is GTSNPN and CDR2 is SVGIG (reference sequence). The CDR3 here is CAWSPSGVNTEAFF. DNA of the CDR3: TGTGCCTGGAGTCCATCGGGAGTGAACACTGAAGCTTTCTTT. The variable domain in full, with the rest retrieved from reference TRBV30 and TRBJ1-1, is SQTIHQWPATLVQPVGSPLSLECTVEGTSNPNLYWYRQAAGRGLQLLFYSVGIGQISSEVPQNLSASRPQDRQFILSSKKLLLSDSGFYLCAWSPSGVNTEAFFGQGTRLTVV.

The V call is TRBV30, the J call TRBJ2-3, with TRBD2 matching 11 bases. The V and J ends lost 4 bases and 4 bases, in that order; junction bases with no gene match: 1. Germline lookup yields CDR1 GTSNPN and CDR2 SVGIG (reference sequence). CDR3 length equals 13 residues. CDR3 protein: CAWMTSGADTQYF. The DNA of the CDR3 is TGTGCCTGGATGACTAGCGGGGCAGATACGCAGTATTTT.

This chain uses TRBV7-9 with TRBJ1-1; D perhaps matches TRBD1 (6 bases). Germline CDR1 SEHNR, CDR2 FQNEAQ (reference sequence). The CDR3 extends over 14 amino acids. The ends were cut back, 6 bases at V and 3 bases at J, with 14 bases in the middle. The CDR3 reads CASSYRSGDTEAFF. Written as DNA, the CDR3 is TGTGCCAGCAGTTACCGGTCAGGGGACACTGAAGCTTTCTTT.

V gene TRBV5-5 combines with J gene TRBJ1-1; 7 nucleotides line up with TRBD1. V shed 4 bases, J shed 1 base, and the junction held 1 base outside the gene matches. The CDR3 is made up of 13 amino acids. Germline V gene sequence: CDR1 SGHKS, CDR2 YYEKEE (reference sequence). CDR3 region: CASSGTANTEAFF. The CDR3 DNA follows: TGTGCCAGCAGCGGGACAGCGAACACTGAAGCTTTCTTT.

This sequence joins TRBV11-2 and TRBJ2-1; possible D gene TRBD1, 6 bases. The V and J ends lost 1 base and 6 bases respectively, with 22 bases between them. The germline V gene has CDR1 SGHAT and CDR2 FQNNGV. This CDR3 has 18 amino acids. The CDR3 region has the DNA TGTGCCAGCAGCTTAGTCGGCCAGGGCCGCAGGGGCCCCAATGAGCAGTTCTTC. Encoded protein: CASSLVGQGRRGPNEQFF.

This clone was picked up one time. The rearrangement links TRBV6-5 to TRBJ2-3, with 8 positions matching TRBD1. This CDR3 has 14 amino acids. CDR1 is MNHEY and CDR2 is SVGAGI in the germline V gene. Unmatched junction bases numbered 5, after V lost 6 bases and J lost 3 bases. The CDR3 DNA reads TGTGCCAGCAGGCGGGACAGGACTACAGATACGCAGTATTTT. As protein: CASRRDRTTDTQYF.